A single count supports the clone carrying this T cell receptor beta chain. The antigen is unknown. The data originate from a study of OX40 agonist ivuxolimab in advanced cancers. Germline-derived CDR1 and CDR2 are SGHTA and FQGNSA. The junction had 6 bases not matched to a gene; V was cut back by 6 bases and J by 7 bases. This CDR3 contains 13 residues. Whole-study findings and limits: It was also the case that some nonresponders had low normalized T-cell clonal expansion.

Assay: immunoSEQ multiplex PCR; the TCRdb copy retains only in-frame clones and omits some. Here the sample spans 72,000 or so clones, almost 90% being singletons. Sequences were derived from CD4+ or CD8+ T cells sorted from blood, sampled in a trial of the OX40 agonist ivuxolimab. The chain links TRBV7-2 to TRBJ1-1, with 9 positions matching TRBD1. This receptor was obtained from an adult with an advanced solid tumor such as melanoma, head and neck, liver or kidney cancer. The CDR3 here is CASRGQGPGEAFF. In DNA, the CDR3 is TGTGCCAGCAGGGGACAGGGACCCGGTGAAGCTTTCTTT.